This TCR beta chain came from a study of T cell changes during pregnancy in multiple sclerosis. This CDR3 spans 15 amino acids. Germline values: CDR1 LGHNA, CDR2 YNFKEQ. V lost 3 bases to trimming and J lost 3 bases; unmatched junction nucleotides: 3. Only in-frame clones appear in the TCRdb table, and some are missing; sequencing was by immunoSEQ multiplex PCR. The data show around 40,000 clones, over 90% seen once. The chain employs TRBV4-2 and TRBJ2-3; 10 nucleotides align to TRBD2. This TCR came from a female donor with multiple sclerosis, enrolled in a pregnancy study. The sample in question was CD4+ T cells from peripheral blood mononuclear cells, obtained in the second trimester of pregnancy. CDR3 nucleotide sequence: TGTGCCAGCAGCCATCGACTAGCGGGTACAGATACGCAGTATTTT. It is translated as CASSHRLAGTDTQYF.